The rows below give T cell receptor beta chains drawn from one sample of a study of regulatory T cells in long-lasting Graves disease. TCRdb re-called the multiplex PCR reads through MiXCR, storing one row per CDR3 protein. The table includes hundreds of thousands of distinct CDR3 sequences, roughly 15% detected once. The same sample was also studied in work on T cells in Graves' hyperthyroidism and ophthalmopathy.

Sequenced here: peripheral blood mononuclear cells (PBMCs), sampled at new diagnosis, from a patient treated with antithyroid drugs. The receptor source for this set is a woman under 40 with Graves disease. Each CDR3 is given with its conserved first and last residue. The order of the fields is V gene, J gene, D gene, clone size, CDR3 protein, CDR3 DNA. A D gene is named only where the DNA matches it firmly. Some rows mark clone size as missing; the rest say once, few, many or name a class of expanded clone.

>TRBV4-1|TRBJ1-6|.|.
CASSQVVPYNNSPLHF
TGCGCCAGCAGCCAAGTGGTTCCTTATAATAATTCACCCCTCCACTTT
>TRBV12-3/TRBV12-4|TRBJ2-1|TRBD2|many
CASSLSGGYNEQFF
TGTGCCAGCAGTTTAAGCGGGGGGTACAATGAGCAGTTCTTC
>TRBV27|TRBJ2-1|TRBD2|many
CASSLGTSTAPFF
TGTGCCAGCAGCCTGGGGACTAGTACAGCTCCGTTCTTC
>TRBV12-3/TRBV12-4|TRBJ1-4|.|many
CASSYRSATNEKLFF
TGTGCCAGCAGTTACCGATCTGCAACTAATGAAAAACTGTTTTTT
>TRBV18|TRBJ2-1|.|few
CASSPPGQRTNNEQFF
TGTGCCAGCTCACCGCCCGGCCAGAGGACCAACAATGAGCAGTTCTTC
>TRBV15|TRBJ2-5|.|many
CATSRDLAVQETQYF
TGTGCCACCAGCAGAGATCTGGCAGTACAAGAGACCCAGTACTTC
>TRBV6-5|TRBJ2-3|.|many
CASSYEADTQYF
TGTGCCAGCAGTTATGAGGCAGATACGCAGTATTTT
>TRBV19|TRBJ1-2|.|.
CASTVNGWTNYGYTF
TGTGCCAGTACCGTCAACGGGTGGACCAACTATGGCTACACCTTC
>TRBV6-2/TRBV6-3|TRBJ1-1|.|.
CASWGEGMDTEAFF
TGTGCCAGCTGGGGAGAGGGCATGGACACTGAAGCTTTCTTT
>TRBV5-1|TRBJ1-1|.|few
CASSLARTAGTEAFF
TGCGCCAGCAGCTTGGCCAGGACAGCGGGGACTGAAGCTTTCTTT
>TRBV19|TRBJ2-1|.|.
CASSDWDEQFF
TGTGCCAGTAGTGACTGGGATGAGCAGTTCTTC
>TRBV11-2|TRBJ2-5|TRBD2|.
CASSFGLAVQETQYF
TGTGCCAGCAGTTTTGGACTAGCGGTCCAAGAGACCCAGTACTTC
>TRBV7-3|TRBJ2-1|TRBD2|many
CASSPQRGSYNEQFF
TGTGCCAGCAGCCCCCAGCGGGGCTCCTACAATGAGCAGTTCTTC
>TRBV5-6|TRBJ1-5|TRBD1|few
CASSPWDRDNQPQHF
TGTGCCAGCAGCCCCTGGGACAGGGACAATCAGCCCCAGCATTTT
>TRBV2|TRBJ1-5|.|.
CASRGRTADQPQHF
TGTGCCAGCAGGGGAAGGACGGCAGATCAGCCCCAGCATTTT
>TRBV20-1|TRBJ2-1|.|few
CSARSPRTASVEQFF
TGCAGTGCTAGAAGCCCCCGGACGGCATCGGTGGAGCAGTTCTTC
>TRBV7-7|TRBJ1-1|.|many
CASSLGVSGAPAFF
TGTGCTAGCAGCTTAGGGGTTTCGGGGGCTCCAGCTTTCTTT
>TRBV28|TRBJ2-6|.|many
CASRTERAGANVLTF
TGTGCCAGCAGGACCGAGAGGGCTGGGGCCAACGTCCTGACTTTC
>TRBV20-1|TRBJ1-1|.|many
CSAREGGGTEAFF
TGCAGTGCTAGAGAAGGAGGGGGCACTGAAGCTTTCTTT
>TRBV6-1|TRBJ1-1|.|many
CASSEALQGQAFF
TGTGCCAGCAGTGAAGCGCTTCAGGGCCAAGCTTTCTTT
>TRBV19|TRBJ1-3|TRBD1|.
CASSPGTGTGNTIYF
TGTGCCAGTAGTCCCGGGACAGGGACTGGAAACACCATATATTTT
>TRBV11-2|TRBJ1-5|.|many
CASSYSRGSHQPQHF
TGTGCCAGCAGTTACTCCAGGGGTTCACATCAGCCCCAGCATTTT
>TRBV30|TRBJ1-1|.|.
CARRTGGHTEAFF
TGTGCCCGACGGACGGGGGGACACACTGAAGCTTTCTTT
>TRBV29-1|TRBJ2-7|TRBD2|many
CSVGGIAGERVSYEQYF
TGCAGCGTTGGGGGGATAGCGGGAGAGAGAGTCTCCTACGAGCAGTACTTC
>TRBV24-1|TRBJ2-2|TRBD1|many
CATSAPGQDTGELFF
TGTGCCACCAGTGCTCCGGGACAGGACACCGGGGAGCTGTTTTTT
>TRBV5-1|TRBJ2-4|.|.
CASSSRFAGKAGKNIQYF
TGCGCCAGCAGCTCCAGGTTTGCGGGAAAGGCAGGAAAAAACATTCAGTACTTC
>TRBV2|TRBJ1-1|.|many
CASWLGRTEAFF
TGTGCCAGCTGGCTTGGGCGGACTGAAGCTTTCTTT
>TRBV28|TRBJ1-1|TRBD1|many
CASDRGSPEAFF
TGTGCCAGCGACAGGGGTAGCCCTGAAGCTTTCTTT
>TRBV30|TRBJ1-4|.|few
CGVGQGTEKLFF
TGTGGTGTCGGGCAGGGAACGGAAAAACTGTTTTTT
>TRBV7-2|TRBJ1-2|TRBD1|many
CASSLAPGQRDGYTF
TGTGCCAGCAGCTTAGCGCCGGGACAGCGCGACGGCTACACCTTC
>TRBV28|TRBJ2-2|TRBD2|few
CASSLSPGLAGGNTGELFF
TGTGCCAGCAGTTTATCCCCCGGACTAGCGGGAGGCAACACCGGGGAGCTGTTTTTT
>TRBV3-1|TRBJ1-2|.|.
CASRGYDSRYGYTF
TGTGCCAGCAGAGGGTACGATAGTAGATATGGCTACACCTTC
>TRBV9|TRBJ1-3|.|.
CASSVGDRGKGNTIYF
TGTGCCAGCAGCGTAGGGGATCGGGGTAAAGGAAACACCATATATTTT
>TRBV6-2/TRBV6-3|TRBJ1-2|.|many
CASSYGKGYTF
TGTGCCAGCAGTTACGGGAAGGGCTACACCTTC
>TRBV30|TRBJ2-4|TRBD1|.
CAWSARTGSILAKNIQYF
TGTGCCTGGAGTGCTAGGACAGGGTCCATTCTAGCCAAAAACATTCAGTACTTC
>TRBV28|TRBJ1-5|.|many
CASTLQGNQPQHF
TGTGCCAGCACCTTACAGGGTAATCAGCCCCAGCATTTT
>TRBV2|TRBJ1-5|.|many
CASSWFQRDQPQHF
TGTGCCAGCAGTTGGTTTCAGAGGGATCAGCCCCAGCATTTT
>TRBV15|TRBJ2-5|TRBD2|.
CATSRAGGWETQYF
TGTGCCACCAGCAGAGCCGGGGGGTGGGAGACCCAGTACTTC
>TRBV2|TRBJ2-2|.|once
CAGTGAGEGSGELFF
TGTGCCGGGACTGGCGCAGGGGAAGGTTCCGGGGAGCTGTTTTTT
>TRBV3-1|TRBJ2-2|TRBD2|.
CASSLQGAGVRTGELFF
TGTGCCAGCAGCCTACAAGGCGCGGGAGTGAGAACCGGGGAGCTGTTTTTT
>TRBV12-3/TRBV12-4|TRBJ2-3|TRBD2|many
CASSLSGRGGTQYF
TGTGCCAGCAGTTTAAGCGGGAGAGGGGGTACGCAGTATTTT
>TRBV14|TRBJ1-4|.|.
CASSRGLLRRATNEKLFF
TGTGCCAGCAGCCGGGGACTCCTCAGGAGAGCAACTAATGAAAAACTGTTTTTT
>TRBV10-3|TRBJ2-7|.|many
CAISRGRMSYEQYF
TGTGCCATCAGCCGCGGAAGAATGTCCTACGAGCAGTACTTC
>TRBV5-5|TRBJ2-7|TRBD2|.
CASSAKVGLAGALVGGEQYF
TGTGCCAGCAGCGCGAAAGTCGGACTAGCGGGAGCGCTAGTAGGGGGTGAGCAGTACTTC
>TRBV18|TRBJ1-2|.|.
CASSPMADNGGYTF
TGTGCCAGCTCACCAATGGCAGACAATGGGGGCTACACCTTC
>TRBV14|TRBJ2-1|TRBD2|few
CASSQSPGLVVEQFF
TGTGCCAGCAGCCAATCACCGGGACTAGTTGTTGAGCAGTTCTTC
>TRBV2|TRBJ1-6|.|.
CASSWQGSYDSPLHF
TGTGCCAGCAGTTGGCAGGGCTCCTATGATTCACCCCTCCACTTT
>TRBV7-2|TRBJ2-2|TRBD2|many
CASRTRYTGELFF
TGTGCCTCCCGGACTAGATACACCGGGGAGCTGTTTTTT
>TRBV7-8|TRBJ2-7|.|many
CASSLDLSEQYF
TGTGCCAGCAGCTTAGATTTGTCCGAGCAGTACTTC